The 11 T cell receptor beta chains presented below share a single source sample, sequenced in a study. TCRdb re-analysed the RT-PCR reads in MiXCR, keeping a single row per CDR3 protein. This sample has around 700,000 distinct CDR3 sequences; about 14% occur once, and the top ten carry 3.6%. Sequenced material: memory CD4+ T cells from blood. All receptors come from a female donor in good health, serving as a healthy control.

The chain recombines TRBV7-9 with TRBJ1-2; perhaps TRBD1 as D (5 bases). Deletions cut 3 bases from V and 4 bases from J, with 12 bases between. The length of the CDR3 is 14 residues. Germline V lookup: CDR1 SEHNR, CDR2 FQNEAQ (reference sequence). The CDR3 sequence: CASSLAGHLYGYTF. As DNA, the CDR3 is TGTGCCAGCAGCTTGGCAGGGCACCTCTATGGCTACACCTTC.

This clonotype showed up many times. V usage is TRBV12-3 or TRBV12-4 and J usage is TRBJ2-3, with 14 nucleotides matching TRBD2. The CDR3 runs 18 residues. Trimming at V came to 5 bases and at J to 5 bases, leaving 12 bases not matched to a gene. The CDR3 spells CASSPGTSGSSRGDTQYF. DNA of the CDR3: TGTGCCAGCAGTCCAGGGACTAGCGGGAGTTCCCGGGGAGATACGCAGTATTTT.

The genes are TRBV6-5 and TRBJ1-6; D might be TRBD1 (5 bases). Trimming stripped 2 bases from V and 8 bases from J, with 10 bases between. Germline CDR1 reads MNHEY; CDR2 reads SVGAGI. The CDR3 runs 14 residues. The DNA for the CDR3 is TGTGCCAGCAGTTACGTGGGGGTTTATTCACCCCTCCACTTT. It encodes CASSYVGVYSPLHF.

This clonotype was detected many times. The chain carries TRBV12-3 or TRBV12-4 and TRBJ2-1, with 10 nucleotides matching TRBD2. The junction had 4 bases not matched to a gene; V was cut back by 5 bases and J by 9 bases. The CDR3 sequence is 13 residues long. DNA for the CDR3: TGTGCCAGCAGTCACGCTAGCGGGGGTGAGCAGTTCTTC. It specifies CASSHASGGEQFF.

This clonotype was counted only a few times. This chain links TRBV20-1 with TRBJ2-5, with D uncertain. This CDR3 has 13 residues. V lost 3 bases to trimming and J lost 2 bases, with 10 bases between them. The germline V gene encodes CDR1 DFQATT and CDR2 SNEGSKA (reference sequence). The CDR3: CSARRPAQETQYF. The CDR3 DNA sequence: TGCAGTGCTAGGAGGCCTGCACAAGAGACCCAGTACTTC.

This clonotype was seen a few times. The CDR3 coding sequence is TGTGCCAGCAGTGAAGTAGGTGCAGGGGTCACCGGAAACACCATATATTTT. Protein sequence: CASSEVGAGVTGNTIYF. The V gene is TRBV2, the J gene TRBJ1-3; D perhaps matches TRBD1 (6 bases). CDR1 is SNHLY and CDR2 is FYNNEI in the germline V gene. This CDR3 spans 17 amino acids. Trimming removed 1 base from V and 4 bases from J, with 17 bases in between.

This clonotype was picked up a small number of times. This sequence joins TRBV20-1 and TRBJ2-3; TRBD1 or TRBD2 may be the D gene (5 bases each). Trimming shortened V by 0 bases and J by 4 bases, and 14 bases separated the two germline ends. Germline lookup yields CDR1 DFQATT and CDR2 SNEGSKA (reference sequence). The CDR3 spans 15 residues. CDR3 region: CSARDQGASPDTQYF. Written as DNA, the CDR3 is TGCAGTGCTAGAGATCAAGGGGCTAGCCCAGATACGCAGTATTTT.

This clonotype has just a few counts. The chain couples TRBV5-1 to TRBJ1-1; 10 nucleotides line up with TRBD1. CDR1 and CDR2 from the germline V gene are SGHRS and YFSETQ. This CDR3 is built from 16 residues. The V and J ends lost 4 bases and 5 bases, in that order; junction bases with no gene match: 11. The CDR3 sequence: CASSPLRQGAGTEAFF. The CDR3 DNA reads TGCGCCAGCAGCCCACTAAGACAGGGGGCAGGGACTGAAGCTTTCTTT.

The gene calls are TRBV12-3 or TRBV12-4 and TRBJ1-2, with D hard to call. Trimming took 2 bases from V and 4 from J, leaving 11 bases between them. The CDR3 has 14 residues. CDR3 DNA: TGTGCCAGCAGTTTAACCGGACGGGGCTATGGCTACACCTTC. This codes for CASSLTGRGYGYTF.

Ten or more counts support this clonotype. The chain links TRBV18 to TRBJ1-1; TRBD1 might be the D (6 bases). There are 15 residues in the CDR3. V lost 6 bases to trimming and J lost 5 bases, with 19 bases between them. CDR1 is KGHSH and CDR2 is LQKENI in the germline V gene. CDR3 in amino acids: CASSPVSLGGTEAFF. The CDR3 region has the DNA TGTGCCAGCTCCCCTGTCTCATTAGGGGGGACTGAAGCTTTCTTT.

This clonotype was detected only a few times. This chain uses TRBV11-2 with TRBJ2-1; D is perhaps TRBD1 (6 bases). V gave up 5 bases and J gave up 7 bases, with 15 bases separating them. CDR3 length: 14 amino acids. Germline V gives CDR1 SGHAT, CDR2 FQNNGV. The CDR3 DNA reads as TGTGCCAGCAGCACACAGGGTCCGGGGAATGAGCAGTTCTTC. Its translation is CASSTQGPGNEQFF.